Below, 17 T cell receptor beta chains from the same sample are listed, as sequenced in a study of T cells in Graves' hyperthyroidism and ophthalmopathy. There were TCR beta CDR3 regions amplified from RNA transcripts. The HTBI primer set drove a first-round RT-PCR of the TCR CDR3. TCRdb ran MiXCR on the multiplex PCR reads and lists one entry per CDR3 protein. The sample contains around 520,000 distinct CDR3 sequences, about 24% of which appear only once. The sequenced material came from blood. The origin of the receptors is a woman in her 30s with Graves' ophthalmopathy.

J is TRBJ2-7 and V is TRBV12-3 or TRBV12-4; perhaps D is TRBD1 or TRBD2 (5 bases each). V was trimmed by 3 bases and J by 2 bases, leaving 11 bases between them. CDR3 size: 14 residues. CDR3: CASSLARDPYEQYF. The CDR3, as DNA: TGTGCCAGCAGTTTGGCCAGGGACCCCTACGAGCAGTACTTC.

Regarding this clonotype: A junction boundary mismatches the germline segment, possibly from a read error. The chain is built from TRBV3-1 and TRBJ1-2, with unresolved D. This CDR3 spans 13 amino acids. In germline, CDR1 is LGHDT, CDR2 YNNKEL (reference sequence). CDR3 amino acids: CGSSQDGRDGYTF. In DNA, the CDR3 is TGTGGCAGCAGCCAAGATGGTAGAGATGGCTACACCTTC.

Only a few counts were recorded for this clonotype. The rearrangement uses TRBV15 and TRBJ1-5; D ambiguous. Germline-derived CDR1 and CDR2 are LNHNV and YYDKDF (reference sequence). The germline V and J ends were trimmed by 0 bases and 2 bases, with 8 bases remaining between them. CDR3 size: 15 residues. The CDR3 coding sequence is TGTGCCACCAGCAGAGATTCAGCTCGCAATCAGCCCCAGCATTTT. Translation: CATSRDSARNQPQHF.

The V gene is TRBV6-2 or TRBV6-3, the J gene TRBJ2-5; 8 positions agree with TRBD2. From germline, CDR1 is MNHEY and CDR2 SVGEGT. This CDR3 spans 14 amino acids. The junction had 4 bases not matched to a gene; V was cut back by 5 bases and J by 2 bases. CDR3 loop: CASSQLAVQETQYF. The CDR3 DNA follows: TGTGCCAGCAGTCAACTAGCGGTACAAGAGACCCAGTACTTC.

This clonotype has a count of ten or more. The CDR3: CASSLGTLNYGYTF. In DNA, the CDR3 is TGTGCCAGCAGTTTGGGGACTCTTAACTATGGCTACACCTTC. The chain links TRBV12-3 or TRBV12-4 to TRBJ1-2; perhaps TRBD1 as D (5 bases). The CDR3 loop spans 14 amino acids. V was cut by 3 bases and J by 1 base, with 9 bases left in between.

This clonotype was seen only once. The CDR3 is CASRTLAKQETQYF. The CDR3 bases are TGTGCCAGCAGGACATTAGCTAAACAAGAGACCCAGTACTTC. The chain carries TRBV12-3 or TRBV12-4 and TRBJ2-5; D is ambiguous. The length of the CDR3 is 14 residues. Deletions cut 6 bases from V and 2 bases from J, with 13 bases between.

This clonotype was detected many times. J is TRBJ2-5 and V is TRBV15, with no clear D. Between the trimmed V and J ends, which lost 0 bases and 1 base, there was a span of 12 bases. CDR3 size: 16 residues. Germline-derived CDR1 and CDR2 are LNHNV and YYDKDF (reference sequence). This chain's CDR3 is CATSRDLFRSQETQYF. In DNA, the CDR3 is TGTGCCACCAGCAGAGATCTTTTCAGGTCCCAAGAGACCCAGTACTTC.

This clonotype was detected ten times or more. CDR3 residues: CAISEGAIGANVLTF. The CDR3 bases are TGTGCCATCAGTGAGGGGGCAATTGGGGCCAACGTCCTGACTTTC. V usage is TRBV10-3 and J usage is TRBJ2-6; TRBD1 is a possible D gene (5 bases). The V end lost 2 bases, the J end lost 3 bases, and 8 bases lay between the germline ends. The CDR3 totals 15 residues. Germline V lookup: CDR1 ENHRY, CDR2 SYGVKD.

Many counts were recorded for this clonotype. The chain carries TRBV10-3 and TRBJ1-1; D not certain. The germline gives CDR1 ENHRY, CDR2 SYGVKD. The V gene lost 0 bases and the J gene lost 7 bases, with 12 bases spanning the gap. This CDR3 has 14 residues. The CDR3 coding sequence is TGTGCCATCAGTGAGTCGCCCGGGGTTGGTGAAGCTTTCTTT. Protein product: CAISESPGVGEAFF.

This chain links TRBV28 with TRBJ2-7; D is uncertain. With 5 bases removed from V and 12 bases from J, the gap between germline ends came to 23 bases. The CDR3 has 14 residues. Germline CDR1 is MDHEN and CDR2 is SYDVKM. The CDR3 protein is CASSPRSVSTRLYF. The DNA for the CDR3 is TGTGCCAGCAGTCCCCGTTCCGTTTCTACGAGGTTGTACTTC.

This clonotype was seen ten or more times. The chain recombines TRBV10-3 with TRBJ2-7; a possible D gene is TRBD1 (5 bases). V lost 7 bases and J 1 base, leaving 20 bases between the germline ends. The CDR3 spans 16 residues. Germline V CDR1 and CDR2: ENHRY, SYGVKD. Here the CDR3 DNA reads TGTGCCATCACGAATGAAGGGGCCGTAAGGTCCTACGAGCAGTACTTC. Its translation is CAITNEGAVRSYEQYF.

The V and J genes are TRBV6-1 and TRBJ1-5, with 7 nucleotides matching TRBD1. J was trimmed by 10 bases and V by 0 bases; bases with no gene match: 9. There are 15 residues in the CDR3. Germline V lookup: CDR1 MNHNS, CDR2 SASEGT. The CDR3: CASSEAPGQISPQHF. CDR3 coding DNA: TGTGCCAGCAGTGAAGCGCCGGGACAGATCAGCCCCCAGCATTTT.

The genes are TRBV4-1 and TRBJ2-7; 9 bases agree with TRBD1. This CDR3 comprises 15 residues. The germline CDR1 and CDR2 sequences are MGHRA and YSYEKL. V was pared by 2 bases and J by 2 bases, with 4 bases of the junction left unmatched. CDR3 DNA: TGCGCCAGCAGCCAAATCGACAGGGGGGCCTACGAGCAGTACTTC. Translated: CASSQIDRGAYEQYF.

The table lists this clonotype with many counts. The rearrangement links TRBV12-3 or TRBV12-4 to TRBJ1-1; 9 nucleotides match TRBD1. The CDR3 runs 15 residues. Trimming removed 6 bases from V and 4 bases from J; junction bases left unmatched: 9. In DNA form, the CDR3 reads TGTGCCAGCAGCCTACGGGACAGGGCAATCACTGAAGCTTTCTTT. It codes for CASSLRDRAITEAFF.

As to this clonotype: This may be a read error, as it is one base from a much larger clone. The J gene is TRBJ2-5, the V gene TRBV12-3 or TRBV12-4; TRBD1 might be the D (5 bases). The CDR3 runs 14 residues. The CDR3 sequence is CAGSLGARAETQYF. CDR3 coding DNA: TGTGCCGGCAGTTTAGGTGCCAGGGCCGAGACCCAGTACTTC.

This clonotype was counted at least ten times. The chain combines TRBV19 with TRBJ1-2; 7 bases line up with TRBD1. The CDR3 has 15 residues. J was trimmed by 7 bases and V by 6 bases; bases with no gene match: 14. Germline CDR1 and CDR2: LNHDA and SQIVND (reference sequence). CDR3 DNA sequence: TGTGCCAGTAGATCCGTACCACAGGGGAGCTCTGGCTACACCTTC. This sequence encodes CASRSVPQGSSGYTF.

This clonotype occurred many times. CDR3 in DNA: TGCGCCAGCAGCTTGGATTACGCAGGCTCCTATGGCTACACCTTC. It translates to CASSLDYAGSYGYTF. The rearrangement joins TRBV5-1 to TRBJ1-2; D ambiguous. Germline CDR1 SGHRS, CDR2 YFSETQ. Trimming shortened V by 0 bases and J by 4 bases, and 13 bases separated the two germline ends. The CDR3 extends over 15 amino acids.